These 15 T cell receptor beta chains came from one sample sequenced in a study of siplizumab effects on memory and regulatory T cells. Sequencing used immunoSEQ multiplex PCR; TCRdb keeps in-frame clones, though not all of them. The sample includes 100,000 or so clones, approximately 90% of them seen just once. Sequencing used CD4+ T cells sorted from blood. The receptors here all came from a human donor in good health.

For the CDR3, the DNA is TGTGCCAGCTCACGCCCTCCTGAAGCTTTCTTT. It yields the protein CASSRPPEAFF. This sequence joins TRBV18 and TRBJ1-1; no reliable D call. The CDR3 loop spans 11 amino acids. Between the trimmed V and J ends, which lost 4 bases and 6 bases, there was a span of 6 bases. Germline V gene sequence: CDR1 KGHSH, CDR2 LQKENI.

The CDR3 is CASSSAGREANYGYTF. The CDR3 bases are TGTGCCAGCAGTTCCGCTGGACGGGAAGCTAACTATGGCTACACCTTC. J is TRBJ1-2 and V is TRBV2, with no clear D. The CDR3 runs 16 residues. The germline V gene has CDR1 SNHLY and CDR2 FYNNEI. V was pared by 5 bases and J by 0 bases, with 16 bases between.

The CDR3 region has the DNA TGTGCCAGCAGCTTTATGACTAGCTACAGCTCCTACAATGAGCAGTTCTTC. It encodes CASSFMTSYSSYNEQFF. V usage is TRBV5-6 and J usage is TRBJ2-1, with 7 bases fitting TRBD2. The CDR3 spans 17 residues. V trimming: 2 bases; J trimming: 0 bases; junction bases outside the gene matches: 8. Germline CDR1 SGHDT, CDR2 YYEEEE.

The count of this clone is one. The chain is built from TRBV30 and TRBJ1-1; D is unresolved. Trimming left V 0 bases short and J 5 bases short, with 7 bases between. CDR3 size: 12 residues. Germline-derived CDR1 and CDR2 are GTSNPN and SVGIG (reference sequence). CDR3 amino acids: CAWSVGWTEAFF. The CDR3, as DNA: TGTGCCTGGAGTGTAGGGTGGACTGAAGCTTTCTTT.

The rearrangement links TRBV6-1 to TRBJ1-1, with D perhaps matching TRBD1 (5 bases). The CDR3 consists of 15 residues. CDR1 is MNHNS and CDR2 is SASEGT in the germline V gene. Trimming removed 4 bases from V and 9 bases from J, with 21 bases in between. Here the CDR3 reads CASSGRGDRRPKAFF. The CDR3, as DNA: TGTGCCAGCAGTGGACGGGGGGATAGACGACCAAAAGCTTTCTTT.

Comments on this clone: The same CDR3 also results from other DNA sequences found in this sample. The rearrangement joins TRBV29-1 to TRBJ2-3, with 8 nucleotides matching TRBD2. Trimming removed 0 bases from V and 6 bases from J; junction bases left unmatched: 11. The CDR3 has 16 residues. Germline V lookup: CDR1 SQVTM, CDR2 ANQGSEA. CDR3 in amino acids: CSVEDRGGGLGDTQYF. The CDR3 DNA reads TGCAGCGTTGAAGATCGGGGGGGAGGGTTAGGGGATACGCAGTATTTT.

V is TRBV2 and J is TRBJ1-2; TRBD1 aligns across 7 bases. The germline gives CDR1 SNHLY, CDR2 FYNNEI. This CDR3 is built from 15 residues. V trimming: 6 bases; J trimming: 5 bases; junction bases outside the gene matches: 12. The CDR3 DNA reads as TGTGCCAGCAGGGCCCTTCGACAGGGAGGGTATGGCTACACCTTC. Its translation is CASRALRQGGYGYTF.

The V and J genes are TRBV6-4 and TRBJ2-1, with no clear D. The CDR3 runs 15 residues. The germline CDR1 and CDR2 sequences are MRHNA and SNTAGT. V lost 0 bases, J lost 0 bases, and 6 bases lay in between. The CDR3 DNA reads TGTGCCAGCAGTGACTCTGCAGACTCCTACAATGAGCAGTTCTTC. Its translation is CASSDSADSYNEQFF.

This clone has only one observation. The chain is built from TRBV19 and TRBJ1-5; D is ambiguous. Germline V gene lookup returns CDR1 LNHDA and CDR2 SQIVND (reference sequence). The CDR3 is 15 residues long. The V and J ends lost 9 bases and 0 bases respectively, with 15 bases between them. CDR3 coding DNA: TGTGCCAGCAAAACGACACACTATAGCAATCAGCCCCAGCATTTT. Protein sequence: CASKTTHYSNQPQHF.

The chain uses TRBV7-3 and TRBJ2-5; TRBD1 aligns across 8 bases. The CDR3 is made up of 15 amino acids. Germline values: CDR1 SGHTA, CDR2 FQGTGA. V trimming: 3 bases; J trimming: 5 bases; junction bases outside the gene matches: 8. CDR3 region: CASSFQGARRETQYF. The CDR3 DNA reads as TGTGCCAGCAGCTTCCAGGGGGCGCGGCGTGAGACCCAGTACTTC. Using reference TRBV7-3 and TRBJ2-5 for the parts outside the CDR3, the full variable domain is GAGVSQTPSNKVTEKGKYVELRCDPISGHTALYWYRQSLGQGPEFLIYFQGTGAADDSGLPNDRFFAVRPEGSVSTLKIQRTERGDSAVYLCASSFQGARRETQYFGPGTRLLVL.

This sequence joins TRBV5-1 and TRBJ1-3; no firm D call. Germline V gives CDR1 SGHRS, CDR2 YFSETQ. The CDR3 contains 16 residues. With 1 base removed from V and 0 bases from J, the gap between germline ends came to 11 bases. The CDR3 sequence is CASSLHTPDSGNTIYF. CDR3 nucleotides: TGCGCCAGCAGCTTGCACACCCCGGACTCTGGAAACACCATATATTTT.

The rearrangement uses TRBV7-9 and TRBJ2-2; TRBD1 aligns across 8 bases. V was pared by 1 base and J by 3 bases, with 4 bases of the junction left unmatched. Germline values: CDR1 SEHNR, CDR2 FQNEAQ (reference sequence). The CDR3 is made up of 16 amino acids. In DNA form, the CDR3 reads TGTGCCAGCAGCTTAGTGACAGGGGCCCACACCGGGGAGCTGTTTTTT. This translates into CASSLVTGAHTGELFF.

The rearrangement uses TRBV5-1 and TRBJ2-1, with 7 bases matching TRBD2. This CDR3 contains 15 residues. Germline trimming cut 7 bases from V and 9 bases from J; bases unmatched to any gene: 16. CDR1 and CDR2 (germline): SGHRS, YFSETQ. The CDR3 sequence is CASCERDPTGGEQFF. The CDR3 bases are TGCGCCAGCTGCGAGAGGGACCCCACGGGGGGTGAGCAGTTCTTC.

The chain employs TRBV28 and TRBJ2-3, with TRBD1 matching 11 bases. CDR3 length: 15 amino acids. The germline CDR1 and CDR2 sequences are MDHEN and SYDVKM. CDR3 in amino acids: CGIGRRTGGPDTQYF. CDR3 in DNA: TGTGGGATAGGCAGAAGGACAGGGGGCCCAGATACGCAGTATTTT. Drawing the rest from reference TRBV28 and TRBJ2-3, the complete variable domain is DVKVTQSSRYLVKRTGEKVFLECVQDMDHENMFWYRQDPGLGLRLIYFSYDVKMKEKGDIPEGYSVSREKKERFSLILESASTNQTSMYLCGIGRRTGGPDTQYFGPGTRLTVL.

Here the CDR3 DNA reads TGCGCCAGCAGTCGGCCGGAAAACAATGAGCAGTTCTTC. It translates to CASSRPENNEQFF. J is TRBJ2-1 and V is TRBV5-1; no firm D call. The V and J ends lost 5 bases and 5 bases respectively, with 11 bases between them. Germline CDR1 reads SGHRS; CDR2 reads YFSETQ. The CDR3 runs to 13 residues.